This TCR beta chain is from a study of neoadjuvant anti-PD-1 for oral cavity cancer. Study-wide findings and caveats: Only three patients per response group were TCR-analyzed; validation needed. Pretreatment Treg/Th17 ratio correlated inversely with post-treatment tumor clonality.

J gave up 2 bases and V 4 bases, and 6 bases lay outside the gene matches. In germline, CDR1 is SGDLS, CDR2 YYNGEE. This CDR3 is built from 16 residues. Data came from immunoSEQ multiplex PCR; TCRdb stores just in-frame clones and leaves some out. Altogether approximately 13,000 clones are present, roughly 70% being singletons, with the ten largest covering roughly 2.8%. To note about this clone: The antigen is undetermined.

Time point described: after neoadjuvant nivolumab, at surgical resection. Patients had HPV-negative, locally advanced oral cavity squamous cell carcinoma. The specimen comprised PBMCs, sampled after nivolumab (anti-PD-1) treatment. The chain couples TRBV9 to TRBJ2-1; TRBD2 aligns across 10 bases. The receptor's source is a person aged 40 to 85 with oral cavity squamous cell carcinoma. The CDR3 nucleotides read TGTGCCAGCAGCCCATGGACTAGCGGAACCTACAATGAGCAGTTCTTC. Its protein is CASSPWTSGTYNEQFF.